This T cell receptor beta chain was sequenced for a study of radiation and T cells in renal cell carcinoma. Study results and limitations: In blood, top tumor clones expanded by 2 weeks, shrinking by 4. Baseline intratumoral clonotype presence is unknown without pretreatment biopsies.

On this clone: Its antigen is as yet unknown.

Time point noted: baseline pretreatment blood. Treatment here: 15 Gy SBRT to primary tumor, nephrectomy 4 weeks later. Sequencing was performed with immunoSEQ multiplex PCR; in TCRdb, only in-frame clones are kept and a portion is missing. The table lists some 150,000 clones, approximately 91% of them singletons. CDR3 length equals 12 residues. CDR1 and CDR2 (germline): MNHEY, SVGAGI. Trimming cost V 6 bases and J 9 bases; bases outside gene matches: 5. The chain uses TRBV6-5 and TRBJ2-3; TRBD1 matches 8 bases. The sample here was blood, taken from a patient whose treatment included radiotherapy and nephrectomy. The clonotype comes from a woman in her forties or fifties with renal cell carcinoma. Here the CDR3 DNA reads TGTGCCAGCAGCCCGAGGACAGGGACGCAGTATTTT. Residues: CASSPRTGTQYF.